Listed below are T cell receptor beta chains from one sample, sequenced in a study of T cells in Graves' hyperthyroidism and ophthalmopathy. TCRdb reprocessed the multiplex PCR reads with MiXCR, giving one entry per CDR3 protein. This sample has around 690,000 distinct CDR3 sequences, with around 21% found just once. Sequences were obtained from blood. The receptor set was obtained from a man younger than 45 with Graves' ophthalmopathy. Both conserved end residues are part of each CDR3. A D gene is named only where the DNA matches it firmly. Clone size is given for some rows only: seen once, a few or many times, or a class if the clone is expanded.

v_gene: TRBV28; d_gene: TRBD1; abundance: many; j_gene: TRBJ1-4; CDR3aa: CASSPPRTGTSEKLFF; CDR3nt: TGTGCCAGCAGTCCCCCCAGGACAGGGACTTCGGAAAAACTGTTTTTT
v_gene: TRBV6-4; d_gene: TRBD1; abundance: -; j_gene: TRBJ1-1; CDR3aa: CASSDRVWTGLTEAFF; CDR3nt: TGTGCCAGCAGTGACCGCGTGTGGACAGGGCTGACTGAAGCTTTCTTT
v_gene: TRBV7-9; d_gene: -; abundance: -; j_gene: TRBJ2-1; CDR3aa: CASSTSYGQSYNEQFF; CDR3nt: TGTGCCAGCAGCACCTCTTACGGACAGTCCTACAATGAGCAGTTCTTC
v_gene: TRBV5-1; d_gene: TRBD1; abundance: few; j_gene: TRBJ1-4; CDR3aa: CASSLAVGDRGAEKLFF; CDR3nt: TGCGCCAGCAGCCTAGCGGTCGGGGACAGGGGTGCTGAAAAACTGTTTTTT
v_gene: TRBV20-1; d_gene: TRBD1; abundance: few; j_gene: TRBJ1-1; CDR3aa: CSARKKTGGEAFF; CDR3nt: TGCAGTGCTAGAAAAAAGACAGGGGGCGAAGCTTTCTTT
v_gene: TRBV10-3; d_gene: TRBD1; abundance: -; j_gene: TRBJ2-7; CDR3aa: CAIRDGTASYEQYF; CDR3nt: TGTGCCATCAGGGACGGGACAGCCTCCTACGAGCAGTACTTC
v_gene: TRBV5-6; d_gene: -; abundance: -; j_gene: TRBJ1-4; CDR3aa: CASSLLVRGTNEKLFF; CDR3nt: TGTGCCAGCAGCTTGTTAGTCAGGGGAACTAATGAAAAACTGTTTTTT
v_gene: TRBV20-1; d_gene: -; abundance: few; j_gene: TRBJ2-5; CDR3aa: CSAVQETQYF; CDR3nt: TGCAGTGCAGTTCAAGAGACCCAGTACTTC
v_gene: TRBV28; d_gene: -; abundance: many; j_gene: TRBJ1-1; CDR3aa: CASSWGDTEAFF; CDR3nt: TGTGCCAGCAGTTGGGGTGACACTGAAGCTTTCTTT
v_gene: TRBV11-3; d_gene: TRBD2; abundance: -; j_gene: TRBJ2-2; CDR3aa: CASSQMTSGRELPTGELFF; CDR3nt: TGTGCCAGCAGCCAGATGACTAGCGGGAGGGAACTGCCCACCGGGGAGCTGTTTTTT
v_gene: TRBV5-1; d_gene: -; abundance: few; j_gene: TRBJ2-1; CDR3aa: CASSGGTGEVSYNEQFF; CDR3nt: TGCGCCAGCAGTGGGGGCACAGGGGAGGTATCCTACAATGAGCAGTTCTTC
v_gene: TRBV6-2/TRBV6-3; d_gene: -; abundance: few; j_gene: TRBJ1-1; CDR3aa: CASSSNRVVGKTEAFF; CDR3nt: TGTGCCAGCAGTTCCAACAGGGTTGTGGGGAAGACTGAAGCTTTCTTT
v_gene: TRBV11-2; d_gene: -; abundance: -; j_gene: TRBJ1-6; CDR3aa: CASSLVGAGYSPLHF; CDR3nt: TGTGCCAGCAGCTTAGTTGGGGCAGGCTATTCACCCCTCCACTTT
v_gene: TRBV5-6; d_gene: -; abundance: -; j_gene: TRBJ1-2; CDR3aa: CASSRMTDSSYGYTF; CDR3nt: TGTGCCAGCAGCCGAATGACAGATTCCTCCTATGGCTACACCTTC
v_gene: TRBV7-2; d_gene: TRBD2; abundance: many; j_gene: TRBJ2-7; CDR3aa: CASSLESGTSYEQYF; CDR3nt: TGTGCCAGCAGCTTAGAGAGCGGGACCTCCTACGAGCAGTACTTC
v_gene: TRBV27; d_gene: -; abundance: once; j_gene: TRBJ1-1; CDR3aa: CASSLTGWSTEAFF; CDR3nt: TGTGCCAGCAGTTTAACGGGATGGAGCACTGAAGCTTTCTTT
v_gene: TRBV11-2; d_gene: -; abundance: -; j_gene: TRBJ1-3; CDR3aa: CASSRLLNTIYF; CDR3nt: TGTGCCAGCAGCAGACTGTTAAACACCATATATTTT
v_gene: TRBV5-1; d_gene: -; abundance: few; j_gene: TRBJ2-3; CDR3aa: CASSLIGRSSTDTQYF; CDR3nt: TGCGCCAGCAGTTTAATCGGGAGATCTAGCACAGATACGCAGTATTTT
v_gene: TRBV6-1; d_gene: TRBD1; abundance: few; j_gene: TRBJ2-7; CDR3aa: CASSKDRGSPYEQYF; CDR3nt: TGTGCCAGCAGTAAAGACAGGGGAAGTCCGTACGAGCAGTACTTC
v_gene: TRBV5-1; d_gene: -; abundance: -; j_gene: TRBJ1-2; CDR3aa: CASSSGLLYGYTF; CDR3nt: TGCGCCAGCAGCTCGGGCCTCTTATATGGCTACACCTTC
v_gene: TRBV18; d_gene: TRBD1; abundance: many; j_gene: TRBJ1-1; CDR3aa: CASSPRDREMGTEAFF; CDR3nt: TGTGCCAGCTCACCGAGGGACAGGGAGATGGGAACTGAAGCTTTCTTT
v_gene: TRBV6-1; d_gene: -; abundance: -; j_gene: TRBJ2-4; CDR3aa: CASIETLAKNIQYF; CDR3nt: TGTGCCAGCATCGAGACGTTAGCCAAAAACATTCAGTACTTC
v_gene: TRBV2; d_gene: TRBD2; abundance: -; j_gene: TRBJ2-1; CDR3aa: CASKWGAGGRNEQFF; CDR3nt: TGTGCCAGCAAGTGGGGTGCGGGAGGGCGCAATGAGCAGTTCTTC
v_gene: TRBV6-1; d_gene: -; abundance: -; j_gene: TRBJ1-5; CDR3aa: CASSIHPGVSHQPQHF; CDR3nt: TGTGCCAGCAGTATTCATCCAGGGGTCAGTCATCAGCCCCAGCATTTT
v_gene: TRBV28; d_gene: TRBD1; abundance: many; j_gene: TRBJ1-1; CDR3aa: CASSLTGGTITEAFF; CDR3nt: TGTGCCAGCAGTTTAACAGGGGGGACGATCACTGAAGCTTTCTTT
v_gene: TRBV5-1; d_gene: -; abundance: -; j_gene: TRBJ2-5; CDR3aa: CASSFEGGRVETQYF; CDR3nt: TGCGCCAGCAGCTTCGAGGGAGGAAGGGTAGAGACCCAGTACTTC
v_gene: TRBV15; d_gene: -; abundance: few; j_gene: TRBJ1-3; CDR3aa: CATSRDRGGGNTIYF; CDR3nt: TGTGCCACCAGCAGAGATCGAGGGGGTGGAAACACCATATATTTT
v_gene: TRBV7-2; d_gene: TRBD2; abundance: many; j_gene: TRBJ2-3; CDR3aa: CASSPTGLANTDTQYF; CDR3nt: TGTGCCAGCAGCCCGACGGGACTAGCGAACACAGATACGCAGTATTTT
v_gene: TRBV6-6; d_gene: TRBD1; abundance: few; j_gene: TRBJ2-5; CDR3aa: CASSYPDRETQYF; CDR3nt: TGTGCCAGCAGTTACCCGGACAGGGAGACCCAGTACTTC
v_gene: TRBV7-9; d_gene: -; abundance: few; j_gene: TRBJ2-7; CDR3aa: CASSLLSDTSYEQYF; CDR3nt: TGTGCCAGCAGCTTACTAAGCGACACGTCCTACGAGCAGTACTTC
v_gene: TRBV27; d_gene: TRBD1; abundance: few; j_gene: TRBJ1-2; CDR3aa: CASSSTGMDGYTF; CDR3nt: TGTGCCAGCAGCTCGACAGGGATGGATGGCTACACCTTC
v_gene: TRBV29-1; d_gene: -; abundance: -; j_gene: TRBJ2-1; CDR3aa: CSGHRDGEQFF; CDR3nt: TGCAGCGGGCACCGGGACGGTGAGCAGTTCTTC
v_gene: TRBV5-1; d_gene: TRBD1; abundance: few; j_gene: TRBJ2-2; CDR3aa: CASSLNGQGNSGELFF; CDR3nt: TGCGCCAGCAGCTTGAACGGACAGGGGAATAGCGGGGAGCTGTTTTTT
v_gene: TRBV7-3; d_gene: -; abundance: -; j_gene: TRBJ2-1; CDR3aa: CASSTRQSNEQFF; CDR3nt: TGTGCCAGCAGCACAAGACAGAGCAATGAGCAGTTCTTC
v_gene: TRBV7-9; d_gene: TRBD2; abundance: many; j_gene: TRBJ2-2; CDR3aa: CASSRPSGEFGGELFF; CDR3nt: TGTGCCAGCAGCCGACCGAGCGGGGAGTTTGGCGGGGAGCTGTTTTTT
v_gene: TRBV19; d_gene: -; abundance: once; j_gene: TRBJ2-1; CDR3aa: CASSTLRGTTYNEQFF; CDR3nt: TGTGCCAGTAGTACTCTAAGGGGGACTACCTACAATGAGCAGTTCTTC
v_gene: TRBV10-3; d_gene: -; abundance: many; j_gene: TRBJ1-1; CDR3aa: CAIRPGENTEAFF; CDR3nt: TGTGCCATCAGGCCAGGGGAGAACACTGAAGCTTTCTTT
v_gene: TRBV6-1; d_gene: TRBD1; abundance: many; j_gene: TRBJ2-7; CDR3aa: CASSIPGTGVYEQYF; CDR3nt: TGTGCCAGCAGTATTCCCGGGACAGGTGTTTACGAGCAGTACTTC
v_gene: TRBV6-6; d_gene: TRBD1; abundance: -; j_gene: TRBJ1-1; CDR3aa: CASSYSAGQAGLGGTEAFF; CDR3nt: TGTGCCAGCAGTTACTCTGCGGGACAGGCAGGCCTGGGCGGGACTGAAGCTTTCTTT
v_gene: TRBV20-1; d_gene: -; abundance: -; j_gene: TRBJ1-1; CDR3aa: CSALARRATEAFF; CDR3nt: TGCAGTGCCCTCGCACGGAGGGCCACTGAAGCTTTCTTT
v_gene: TRBV3-1; d_gene: TRBD2; abundance: many; j_gene: TRBJ2-5; CDR3aa: CASSHRGRAVETQYF; CDR3nt: TGTGCCAGCAGCCACCGCGGGAGGGCCGTCGAGACCCAGTACTTC
v_gene: TRBV6-1; d_gene: TRBD1; abundance: -; j_gene: TRBJ2-7; CDR3aa: CASSEYVTGSYEQYF; CDR3nt: TGTGCCAGCAGTGAGTATGTGACAGGGTCCTACGAGCAGTACTTC
v_gene: TRBV6-1; d_gene: -; abundance: few; j_gene: TRBJ2-2; CDR3aa: CASRRGTVNTGELFF; CDR3nt: TGTGCCAGCAGAAGGGGGACGGTGAACACCGGGGAGCTGTTTTTT
v_gene: TRBV11-2; d_gene: TRBD1; abundance: many; j_gene: TRBJ2-1; CDR3aa: CASSSQGAGSSYNEQFF; CDR3nt: TGTGCCAGCAGCTCGCAGGGGGCGGGGTCCTCCTACAATGAGCAGTTCTTC
v_gene: TRBV9; d_gene: -; abundance: once; j_gene: TRBJ2-3; CDR3aa: CASSVGLVSDTQYF; CDR3nt: TGTGCCAGCAGCGTAGGATTAGTCTCAGATACGCAGTATTTT
v_gene: TRBV3-1; d_gene: TRBD2; abundance: few; j_gene: TRBJ2-7; CDR3aa: CASAASPHRAGDGYEQYF; CDR3nt: TGTGCCAGCGCGGCATCGCCCCATCGAGCGGGAGATGGATACGAGCAGTACTTC
v_gene: TRBV4-2; d_gene: -; abundance: few; j_gene: TRBJ1-1; CDR3aa: CASSSREAFF; CDR3nt: TGTGCCAGCAGCTCCCGGGAGGCTTTCTTT
v_gene: TRBV28; d_gene: TRBD1; abundance: few; j_gene: TRBJ1-1; CDR3aa: CASTPQGRGRGYTEAFF; CDR3nt: TGTGCCAGCACTCCCCAGGGGAGGGGGCGAGGGTACACTGAAGCTTTCTTT
v_gene: TRBV5-1; d_gene: -; abundance: many; j_gene: TRBJ2-1; CDR3aa: CASSLEGWGGMHEQFF; CDR3nt: TGCGCCAGCAGCTTGGAAGGCTGGGGAGGTATGCATGAGCAGTTCTTC
v_gene: TRBV27; d_gene: -; abundance: many; j_gene: TRBJ1-5; CDR3aa: CSSDGNSNQPQHF; CDR3nt: TGTTCTTCAGACGGGAATAGCAATCAGCCCCAGCATTTT
v_gene: TRBV28; d_gene: -; abundance: few; j_gene: TRBJ2-7; CDR3aa: CASSIGGTDPYEQYF; CDR3nt: TGTGCCAGCAGCATTGGGGGCACGGACCCCTACGAGCAGTACTTC